A selection of T cell receptor beta chains follows, all from one sample in a study of cytotoxic CD8 clonotypes in ibrutinib-treated CLL. The data were produced by immunoSEQ multiplex PCR, yet TCRdb's version contains in-frame clones alone and is incomplete. Among 25,000 or so clones listed, roughly 60% were seen once. The material sequenced was PBMCs, taken before ibrutinib treatment. The source is a human donor with chronic lymphocytic leukemia. CDR3s include the opening cysteine and the closing phenylalanine or tryptophan. The D gene is left open where the match is weak. The size field is filled for only some rows; it gives once, few, many or a size class.

clone size: once
J gene: TRBJ2-2
V gene: TRBV27
D gene: TRBD2
CDR3 protein: CASSLSGGLTGELFF
CDR3 DNA: TGTGCCAGCAGTTTGAGCGGGGGGCTCACCGGGGAGCTGTTTTTT

clone size: NA
J gene: TRBJ2-1
V gene: TRBV27
D gene: TRBD2
CDR3 protein: CASSQTSGIGNEQFF
CDR3 DNA: TGTGCCAGCAGCCAGACTAGCGGGATAGGCAATGAGCAGTTCTTC

clone size: NA
J gene: TRBJ1-4
V gene: TRBV27
D gene: TRBD1
CDR3 protein: CASSWRGQGNEKLFF
CDR3 DNA: TGTGCCAGCAGTTGGAGGGGACAGGGTAATGAAAAACTGTTTTTT

clone size: few
J gene: TRBJ1-1
V gene: TRBV6-5
D gene: TRBD1
CDR3 protein: CASSYSQGGPRWAFF
CDR3 DNA: TGTGCCAGCAGTTACTCCCAGGGGGGGCCCCGGTGGGCTTTCTTT

clone size: medium-sized
J gene: TRBJ2-1
V gene: TRBV19
D gene: TRBD2
CDR3 protein: CASRISGSSYNEQFF
CDR3 DNA: TGTGCCAGTAGGATTAGCGGGAGCTCCTACAATGAGCAGTTCTTC

clone size: NA
J gene: TRBJ2-7
V gene: TRBV19
D gene: NA
CDR3 protein: CASSFQGFHEQYF
CDR3 DNA: TGTGCCAGTAGTTTCCAGGGGTTCCACGAGCAGTACTTC

clone size: NA
J gene: TRBJ1-4
V gene: TRBV28
D gene: NA
CDR3 protein: CASSLFLQGKLFF
CDR3 DNA: TGTGCCAGCAGTTTATTTTTACAGGGAAAACTGTTTTTT

clone size: NA
J gene: TRBJ2-5
V gene: TRBV6-1
D gene: NA
CDR3 protein: CASSDPTPGTQYF
CDR3 DNA: TGTGCCAGCAGTGACCCCACACCGGGGACCCAGTACTTC

clone size: NA
J gene: TRBJ2-1
V gene: TRBV5-6
D gene: TRBD2
CDR3 protein: CASSKPGLAGGSSYNEQFF
CDR3 DNA: TGTGCCAGCAGCAAGCCGGGACTAGCGGGAGGAAGCTCCTACAATGAGCAGTTCTTC

clone size: NA
J gene: TRBJ1-5
V gene: TRBV5-6
D gene: TRBD1
CDR3 protein: CASSAGQANQPQHF
CDR3 DNA: TGTGCCAGCAGCGCGGGACAGGCAAATCAGCCCCAGCATTTT

clone size: NA
J gene: TRBJ1-1
V gene: TRBV2
D gene: TRBD1
CDR3 protein: CASRGDRVRGDTEAFF
CDR3 DNA: TGTGCCAGCAGGGGGGACAGGGTGAGAGGGGACACTGAAGCTTTCTTT

clone size: NA
J gene: TRBJ2-7
V gene: TRBV27
D gene: TRBD2
CDR3 protein: CASSFRLAGGEQYF
CDR3 DNA: TGTGCCAGCAGTTTCCGACTAGCGGGAGGCGAGCAGTACTTC

clone size: NA
J gene: TRBJ2-5
V gene: TRBV4-1
D gene: TRBD1
CDR3 protein: CASSPGQGRETQYF
CDR3 DNA: TGCGCCAGCAGCCCGGGACAGGGAAGGGAGACCCAGTACTTC

clone size: few
J gene: TRBJ2-5
V gene: TRBV5-1
D gene: TRBD1
CDR3 protein: CASTPGTGPGTQYF
CDR3 DNA: TGCGCCAGCACCCCGGGGACAGGACCCGGGACCCAGTACTTC

clone size: NA
J gene: TRBJ2-2
V gene: TRBV7-6
D gene: NA
CDR3 protein: CASSLGTGELFF
CDR3 DNA: TGTGCCAGCAGCTTAGGAACCGGGGAGCTGTTTTTT

clone size: few
J gene: TRBJ1-1
V gene: TRBV6-1
D gene: NA
CDR3 protein: CASTTTGSGTEAFF
CDR3 DNA: TGTGCCAGCACCACAACAGGTTCGGGGACTGAAGCTTTCTTT

clone size: NA
J gene: TRBJ2-7
V gene: TRBV30
D gene: NA
CDR3 protein: CAWSGPPQALEQYF
CDR3 DNA: TGTGCCTGGAGTGGGCCCCCGCAGGCCCTCGAGCAGTACTTC

clone size: NA
J gene: TRBJ1-1
V gene: TRBV19
D gene: NA
CDR3 protein: CASRPGARGYTEAFF
CDR3 DNA: TGTGCCAGTAGGCCGGGGGCCAGAGGGTACACTGAAGCTTTCTTT

clone size: NA
J gene: TRBJ2-7
V gene: TRBV4-1
D gene: TRBD1
CDR3 protein: CASSKPGQGRYEQYF
CDR3 DNA: TGCGCCAGCAGCAAACCGGGACAGGGGCGGTACGAGCAGTACTTC

clone size: NA
J gene: TRBJ1-5
V gene: TRBV5-8
D gene: NA
CDR3 protein: CASSWQTGASNQPQHF
CDR3 DNA: TGTGCCAGCAGCTGGCAAACCGGGGCTAGCAATCAGCCCCAGCATTTT

clone size: NA
J gene: TRBJ2-1
V gene: TRBV28
D gene: NA
CDR3 protein: CASSFQGNEQFF
CDR3 DNA: TGTGCCAGCAGTTTTCAGGGCAATGAGCAGTTCTTC

clone size: NA
J gene: TRBJ2-7
V gene: TRBV7-8
D gene: NA
CDR3 protein: CASSLVANPYEQYF
CDR3 DNA: TGTGCCAGCAGCTTAGTGGCCAACCCCTACGAGCAGTACTTC

clone size: NA
J gene: TRBJ1-1
V gene: TRBV10-2
D gene: TRBD1
CDR3 protein: CATRDREENTEAFF
CDR3 DNA: TGCGCCACCCGGGACAGGGAGGAGAACACTGAAGCTTTCTTT

clone size: NA
J gene: TRBJ2-1
V gene: TRBV6-5
D gene: NA
CDR3 protein: CASSYASPSSYNEQFF
CDR3 DNA: TGTGCCAGCAGTTACGCCAGCCCGAGCTCCTACAATGAGCAGTTCTTC

clone size: NA
J gene: TRBJ2-2
V gene: TRBV11-3
D gene: NA
CDR3 protein: CASSLASNTGELFF
CDR3 DNA: TGTGCCAGCAGCTTAGCCAGTAACACCGGGGAGCTGTTTTTT

clone size: NA
J gene: TRBJ2-1
V gene: TRBV28
D gene: TRBD2
CDR3 protein: CASSLGTSGRWGSSYNEQFF
CDR3 DNA: TGTGCCAGCAGTTTAGGGACTAGCGGGAGATGGGGGAGCTCCTACAATGAGCAGTTCTTC

clone size: NA
J gene: TRBJ2-7
V gene: TRBV6-1
D gene: NA
CDR3 protein: CAVSDQGYEQYF
CDR3 DNA: TGTGCCGTCAGCGACCAGGGCTACGAGCAGTACTTC

clone size: few
J gene: TRBJ1-5
V gene: TRBV30
D gene: NA
CDR3 protein: CAWSPSPFRKYQPQHF
CDR3 DNA: TGTGCCTGGAGTCCCTCCCCCTTTAGAAAGTATCAGCCCCAGCATTTT

clone size: NA
J gene: TRBJ2-5
V gene: TRBV7-6
D gene: NA
CDR3 protein: CASSQDNQETQYF
CDR3 DNA: TGTGCCAGCAGCCAGGACAACCAAGAGACCCAGTACTTC

clone size: NA
J gene: TRBJ2-6
V gene: TRBV19
D gene: TRBD1
CDR3 protein: CASSLRGTGTGANVLTF
CDR3 DNA: TGTGCCAGTAGCCTCCGTGGGACAGGGACGGGGGCCAACGTCCTGACTTTC

clone size: few
J gene: TRBJ1-1
V gene: TRBV23-1
D gene: NA
CDR3 protein: CASSQSMREGNTEAFF
CDR3 DNA: TGCGCCAGCAGTCAATCGATGAGGGAAGGGAACACTGAAGCTTTCTTT

clone size: few
J gene: TRBJ1-5
V gene: TRBV5-5
D gene: NA
CDR3 protein: CASSLGNLGSNQPQHF
CDR3 DNA: TGTGCCAGCAGCTTGGGGAATCTGGGCAGCAATCAGCCCCAGCATTTT

clone size: NA
J gene: TRBJ2-1
V gene: TRBV5-1
D gene: TRBD2
CDR3 protein: CASSGGGSSYNEQFF
CDR3 DNA: TGCGCCAGCAGCGGCGGGGGAAGCTCCTACAATGAGCAGTTCTTC

clone size: NA
J gene: TRBJ2-7
V gene: TRBV28
D gene: NA
CDR3 protein: CASNPGSYEQYF
CDR3 DNA: TGTGCCAGCAATCCAGGGTCGTACGAGCAGTACTTC

clone size: few
J gene: TRBJ2-3
V gene: TRBV4-1
D gene: TRBD2
CDR3 protein: CASSQDRSEGLAGRTQYF
CDR3 DNA: TGCGCCAGCAGCCAAGATAGGTCTGAGGGACTAGCGGGTCGTACGCAGTATTTT

clone size: NA
J gene: TRBJ2-5
V gene: TRBV5-6
D gene: NA
CDR3 protein: CASSRTTVSGAETQYF
CDR3 DNA: TGTGCCAGCAGCCGAACAACCGTTTCAGGGGCAGAGACCCAGTACTTC

clone size: NA
J gene: TRBJ1-2
V gene: TRBV6-1
D gene: TRBD1
CDR3 protein: CASSGGVTGALYGYTF
CDR3 DNA: TGTGCCAGCAGTGGGGGGGTGACAGGGGCCCTCTATGGCTACACCTTC

clone size: NA
J gene: TRBJ1-1
V gene: TRBV9
D gene: NA
CDR3 protein: CASSASASNTEAFF
CDR3 DNA: TGTGCCAGCAGCGCTTCCGCTTCGAACACTGAAGCTTTCTTT

clone size: NA
J gene: TRBJ2-1
V gene: TRBV6-5
D gene: TRBD2
CDR3 protein: CASTGTSGVRNEQFF
CDR3 DNA: TGTGCCAGCACCGGGACTAGCGGGGTCCGCAATGAGCAGTTCTTC

clone size: NA
J gene: TRBJ2-5
V gene: TRBV25-1
D gene: NA
CDR3 protein: CASSEGAYGGTQYF
CDR3 DNA: TGTGCCAGCAGTGAAGGGGCGTATGGTGGGACCCAGTACTTC

clone size: NA
J gene: TRBJ2-7
V gene: TRBV7-9
D gene: NA
CDR3 protein: CASSLQPYEQYF
CDR3 DNA: TGTGCCAGCAGCCTTCAGCCTTACGAGCAGTACTTC

clone size: NA
J gene: TRBJ2-1
V gene: TRBV25-1
D gene: TRBD1
CDR3 protein: CASSRRDSSSYNEQFF
CDR3 DNA: TGTGCCAGCAGTAGACGGGACAGTAGCTCCTACAATGAGCAGTTCTTC

clone size: NA
J gene: TRBJ2-7
V gene: TRBV6-5
D gene: TRBD1
CDR3 protein: CASSYSGQVDLYEQYF
CDR3 DNA: TGTGCCAGCAGTTACTCGGGACAGGTCGACCTCTACGAGCAGTACTTC

clone size: once
J gene: TRBJ2-7
V gene: TRBV10-3
D gene: NA
CDR3 protein: CAIRGGGTGGYEQYF
CDR3 DNA: TGTGCCATCAGGGGGGGAGGGACAGGTGGTTACGAGCAGTACTTC

clone size: NA
J gene: TRBJ2-1
V gene: TRBV13
D gene: TRBD2
CDR3 protein: CASSVGGRPTYNEQFF
CDR3 DNA: TGTGCCAGCAGTGTGGGCGGGAGGCCAACCTACAATGAGCAGTTCTTC

clone size: few
J gene: TRBJ2-3
V gene: TRBV9
D gene: TRBD1
CDR3 protein: CASKGQTTDTQYF
CDR3 DNA: TGTGCCAGTAAGGGACAGACCACAGATACGCAGTATTTT

clone size: NA
J gene: TRBJ1-6
V gene: TRBV9
D gene: NA
CDR3 protein: CASSASWGGNSPLHF
CDR3 DNA: TGTGCCAGCAGCGCTTCCTGGGGAGGAAATTCACCCCTCCACTTT

clone size: NA
J gene: TRBJ2-7
V gene: TRBV27
D gene: TRBD1
CDR3 protein: CASSPRTGSEQYF
CDR3 DNA: TGTGCCAGCAGTCCGCGGACAGGGTCCGAGCAGTACTTC

clone size: few
J gene: TRBJ1-2
V gene: TRBV11-2
D gene: NA
CDR3 protein: CASSLAGANGYTF
CDR3 DNA: TGTGCCAGCAGCTTAGCGGGGGCCAATGGCTACACCTTC

clone size: NA
J gene: TRBJ1-5
V gene: TRBV28
D gene: NA
CDR3 protein: CASSTPVPNQPQHF
CDR3 DNA: TGTGCCAGCAGTACCCCTGTCCCGAATCAGCCCCAGCATTTT

clone size: NA
J gene: TRBJ2-2
V gene: TRBV5-8
D gene: NA
CDR3 protein: CASSFGDRLAPYTGELFF
CDR3 DNA: TGTGCCAGCAGCTTCGGAGACAGATTGGCGCCCTACACCGGGGAGCTGTTTTTT

clone size: NA
J gene: TRBJ1-1
V gene: TRBV5-1
D gene: TRBD1
CDR3 protein: CASSLGDRGGLTEAFF
CDR3 DNA: TGCGCCAGCAGCTTGGGGGACAGGGGTGGGTTGACTGAAGCTTTCTTT

clone size: few
J gene: TRBJ2-1
V gene: TRBV7-8
D gene: TRBD2
CDR3 protein: CASSLGAGEGNEQFF
CDR3 DNA: TGTGCCAGCAGCTTAGGGGCGGGAGAGGGAAATGAGCAGTTCTTC

clone size: NA
J gene: TRBJ2-2
V gene: TRBV2
D gene: NA
CDR3 protein: CASSGTAIRGELFF
CDR3 DNA: TGTGCCAGCAGCGGGACGGCTATACGCGGGGAGCTGTTTTTT

clone size: NA
J gene: TRBJ2-7
V gene: TRBV7-9
D gene: NA
CDR3 protein: CASSSVGVAESYEQYF
CDR3 DNA: TGTGCCAGCAGCTCCGTTGGGGTCGCGGAGTCCTACGAGCAGTACTTC

clone size: NA
J gene: TRBJ2-1
V gene: TRBV7-6
D gene: NA
CDR3 protein: CASSPVQLINEQFF
CDR3 DNA: TGTGCCAGCAGCCCGGTTCAGCTGATCAATGAGCAGTTCTTC

clone size: NA
J gene: TRBJ1-2
V gene: TRBV29-1
D gene: NA
CDR3 protein: CSVGEQGTNYGYTF
CDR3 DNA: TGCAGCGTGGGGGAACAGGGAACCAACTATGGCTACACCTTC

clone size: NA
J gene: TRBJ2-2
V gene: TRBV5-6
D gene: NA
CDR3 protein: CASSLEGVTRLQTGELFF
CDR3 DNA: TGTGCCAGCAGCTTGGAAGGGGTCACCAGGCTTCAGACCGGGGAGCTGTTTTTT

clone size: NA
J gene: TRBJ1-1
V gene: TRBV5-1
D gene: NA
CDR3 protein: CASSLGPFLGMNTEAFF
CDR3 DNA: TGCGCCAGCAGCTTGGGACCGTTTTTAGGGATGAACACTGAAGCTTTCTTT